The rows below give T cell receptor beta chains drawn from one sample of a study of glioma-infiltrating T cells. TCRdb re-called the multiplex PCR reads through MiXCR, storing one row per CDR3 protein. This sample yields approximately 88,000 distinct CDR3 sequences, of which about 25% are seen a single time; roughly 7% belongs to the top ten. The specimen sequenced was glioma tissue, nonneoplastic brain tissue, or PBMCs (not recorded which). The receptors come from a human donor with low-grade glioma or glioblastoma, undergoing nonglioma brain surgery, or in good health (not recorded which). Each CDR3 is given with its conserved first and last residue. D genes are given only for firm matches. A row's size may be missing; if present it is once, few, many or a size class.

NA,TRBV10-3,TRBJ2-5,NA,TGTGCCATCAGTGAGTCGCCAGTAGGGACGACAATCCAAGAGACCCAGTACTTC,CAISESPVGTTIQETQYF
NA,TRBV10-3,TRBJ2-1,NA,TGTGCCATCAGTGAGTCGGTGGGGGGTACCTACAATGAGCAGTTCTTC,CAISESVGGTYNEQFF
NA,TRBV6-1,TRBJ2-2,many,TGTGCCAGCAGTTACGGTTGGACAGTAAACACCGGGGAGCTGTTTTTT,CASSYGWTVNTGELFF
NA,TRBV29-1,TRBJ1-2,NA,TGCAGCGTTGAAGATCGGGGGGGTAGCTATGGCTACACCTTC,CSVEDRGGSYGYTF
TRBD1,TRBV12-3/TRBV12-4,TRBJ1-2,NA,TGTGCCAGCAGTTTGTACAGGGGAGGAATACTGATCGGCTACACCTTC,CASSLYRGGILIGYTF
NA,TRBV5-6,TRBJ2-3,NA,TGTGCCAGCAGCTCCAAAGGGACCGCCCATGGCACAGATACGCAGTATTTT,CASSSKGTAHGTDTQYF
TRBD1,TRBV18,TRBJ1-5,few,TGTGCCAGCTCACCGAGGGACAGAACAAATCAGCCCCAGCATTTT,CASSPRDRTNQPQHF
TRBD2,TRBV11-2,TRBJ2-2,NA,TGTGCCAGCAGCATCCTCCCCCGGGGGGGGGTGAACACCGGGGAGCTGTTTTTT,CASSILPRGGVNTGELFF
NA,TRBV29-1,TRBJ2-1,many,TGCAGCGTTGAGCGGGACTTACCGGGCTCCTACAATGAGCAGTTCTTC,CSVERDLPGSYNEQFF
TRBD2,TRBV25-1,TRBJ2-5,many,TGTGCCAGCAGTGAATGGGGAGGGAAAGAGACCCAGTACTTC,CASSEWGGKETQYF
NA,TRBV7-8,TRBJ1-2,many,TGTGCCAGCAGCTTAGACCCCAACTATGGCTACACCTTC,CASSLDPNYGYTF
TRBD2,TRBV12-3/TRBV12-4,TRBJ2-1,NA,TGTGCCAGCAGTTTGGGAGCGGGAGTGAGGAATGAGCAGTTCTTC,CASSLGAGVRNEQFF
NA,TRBV19,TRBJ2-3,few,TGTGCCAGTAGTCACAGGGCAACAGCAGACACGCAGTATTTT,CASSHRATADTQYF
NA,TRBV7-8,TRBJ2-3,many,TGTGCCAGCAGCCCAGGACAGCCCGGGGGGCAGTATTTT,CASSPGQPGGQYF
NA,TRBV10-2,TRBJ2-7,NA,TGCGCCAGCAGTGATTGGGGTCCCAACGAGCAGTACTTC,CASSDWGPNEQYF
TRBD1,TRBV12-3/TRBV12-4,TRBJ2-3,many,TGTGCCAGCAGCATGACCGGGACAGCGAAGGCGCAGTATTTT,CASSMTGTAKAQYF
TRBD1,TRBV19,TRBJ2-7,NA,TGTGCCATTCTAGGACAGGTCTTC,CAILGQVF
NA,TRBV2,TRBJ2-5,NA,TGTGCCAGCAGTTGGACTGGCGCGGTTGAGACCCAGTACTTC,CASSWTGAVETQYF
NA,TRBV19,TRBJ1-2,many,TGTGCCAGTAGTAGCCGGGGGACCACCTATGGCTACACCTTC,CASSSRGTTYGYTF
NA,TRBV27,TRBJ1-5,many,TGTGCCAGCAGTTCTATAGGAGGACGCAATCAGCCCCAGCATTTT,CASSSIGGRNQPQHF
TRBD2,TRBV5-1,TRBJ2-1,many,TGCGCCAGCAGCTTGGAGGTTAGCGGGAGTAGGTTCTTC,CASSLEVSGSRFF
TRBD2,TRBV6-1,TRBJ2-3,many,TGTGCCAGCAAACCGGGACTAGCGGGAAACACAGATACGCAGTATTTT,CASKPGLAGNTDTQYF
NA,TRBV20-1,TRBJ2-7,many,TGCAGTGCTTCCGGGACAAACGACGAGCAGTACTTC,CSASGTNDEQYF
TRBD2,TRBV4-1,TRBJ2-7,many,TGCGCCAGCAGCCAGACTAGCGGCCTGTCCTACGAGCAGTACTTC,CASSQTSGLSYEQYF
TRBD1,TRBV5-1,TRBJ2-1,few,TGCGCCAGCAGCTCCGGGACAGCTCTTAATGAGCAGTTCTTC,CASSSGTALNEQFF
TRBD1,TRBV7-2,TRBJ1-1,many,TGTGCCAGCAGCCCACCGGGGACAGGGGGAATTAACACTGAAGCTTTCTTT,CASSPPGTGGINTEAFF
NA,TRBV24-1,TRBJ1-5,many,TGTGCCACCAGTGCGGGGAGTCATCAGCCCCAGCATTTT,CATSAGSHQPQHF
NA,TRBV5-6,TRBJ1-1,few,TGTGCCAGCAGCTTTTGGGGTGCCACTGAAGCTTTCTTT,CASSFWGATEAFF
TRBD2,TRBV18,TRBJ2-7,many,TGTGCCAGCTCACCACCGACTAGCGCCAACGAGCAGTACTTC,CASSPPTSANEQYF
TRBD2,TRBV4-2,TRBJ2-1,NA,TGTGCCAGCAGCCCCTCCTCTAGCGGAGGAGGTATAGACCAGCTCTTC,CASSPSSSGGGIDQLF
NA,TRBV6-4,TRBJ1-5,many,TGTGCCAGCAGTGACTCGACAGAGACTCAGCCCCAGCATTTT,CASSDSTETQPQHF
TRBD1,TRBV6-6,TRBJ2-3,NA,TGTGCCAGCCGGGACAGGGAAATTAGCACAGATACTCAGTATTTT,CASRDREISTDTQYF
TRBD2,TRBV20-1,TRBJ2-5,NA,TGCAGTGCCAGAGACCCATTCGACGGGGAGGGTCCAGAGACCCAGTACTTC,CSARDPFDGEGPETQYF
NA,TRBV3-1,TRBJ2-1,many,TGTGCCAGCAGCCAAGCGGGAGACGCCTACAATGAGCAGTTCTTC,CASSQAGDAYNEQFF
TRBD2,TRBV18,TRBJ2-1,many,TGTGCCAGCTCACGTAGTCGGGAGGATTACAATGAGCAGTTCTTC,CASSRSREDYNEQFF
TRBD1,TRBV20-1,TRBJ1-6,many,TGCAGTGCTAGATTGACAGGGGGCCTCAATTCACCCCTCCACTTT,CSARLTGGLNSPLHF
TRBD2,TRBV7-6,TRBJ2-2,many,TGTGCCAGCAGCAGTGCTGTAGCGGGGGGCAGGACCGGGGAGCTGTTTTTT,CASSSAVAGGRTGELFF
TRBD1,TRBV29-1,TRBJ1-1,few,TGCAGCGCCCGGGACAGGGCCACTCACATGAACACTGAAGCTTTCTTT,CSARDRATHMNTEAFF
TRBD2,TRBV27,TRBJ2-3,many,TGTGCCAGCAGTCTACTCATGACTAGCGGGATAATGGATACGCAGTATTTT,CASSLLMTSGIMDTQYF
NA,TRBV20-1,TRBJ1-5,NA,TGCAGTGCTACGGGGGGCGGGAGCAATCGGCCCCAGCATTTT,CSATGGGSNRPQHF
TRBD2,TRBV7-6,TRBJ2-3,many,TGTGCCAGCAGCCCCGCGGGGGGCGGGGATACGCAGTATTTT,CASSPAGGGDTQYF
NA,TRBV29-1,TRBJ2-4,NA,TGCAGCGGGGACTCGGGAAACATTCAGTACTTC,CSGDSGNIQYF
NA,TRBV11-2,TRBJ2-7,few,TGTGCCAGCAGCATTGGGCCCTCCTACGAGCAGTACTTC,CASSIGPSYEQYF
NA,TRBV7-2,TRBJ1-1,many,TGTGCCAGCAGCAAACCCCCACGGGGCACTGAAGCTTTCTTT,CASSKPPRGTEAFF
TRBD1,TRBV14,TRBJ2-5,NA,TGTGCCAGCAGCGGACGGACAGGGCTGGGGGAGACCCAGTACTTC,CASSGRTGLGETQYF
NA,TRBV6-2/TRBV6-3,TRBJ2-7,many,TGTGCCAGCAGCGTCACAGGGCGAGCTTCCTACGAGCAGTACTTC,CASSVTGRASYEQYF
NA,TRBV3-1,TRBJ2-7,NA,TGTGCCAGCAGCCTCTTCCACGAGCAGTACTTC,CASSLFHEQYF
TRBD2,TRBV20-1,TRBJ2-3,many,TGCAGTGCCGGCGGGAGCTCTTTGGATACGCAGTATTTT,CSAGGSSLDTQYF
NA,TRBV18,TRBJ1-2,few,TGTGCCAGCTCACCTCAAAAGGGGCGAGGCTATGGCTACACCTTC,CASSPQKGRGYGYTF
NA,TRBV30,TRBJ2-3,few,TGTGCCTGGAGGTCGGGCTATACGCAGTATTTT,CAWRSGYTQYF
NA,TRBV15,TRBJ2-3,many,TGTGCCACCAGCAGAGAAACCGTACCCGGGACTCCGCAGTATTTT,CATSRETVPGTPQYF
TRBD1,TRBV20-1,TRBJ1-1,many,TGCAGTGCCCCGGACAGGAAGAACACTGAAGCTTTCTTT,CSAPDRKNTEAFF
TRBD1,TRBV18,TRBJ1-5,many,TGTGCCAGCTCACCAGGACAGGGTGGTCAGCCCCAGCATTTT,CASSPGQGGQPQHF
TRBD1,TRBV12-3/TRBV12-4,TRBJ2-5,few,TGTGCCAGCAGCCTGGACAGGGGAAGGCAAGAGACCCAGTACTTC,CASSLDRGRQETQYF
NA,TRBV11-2,TRBJ2-3,many,TGTGCCAGCAGCTTATTCCAGAACACAGATACGCAGTATTTT,CASSLFQNTDTQYF